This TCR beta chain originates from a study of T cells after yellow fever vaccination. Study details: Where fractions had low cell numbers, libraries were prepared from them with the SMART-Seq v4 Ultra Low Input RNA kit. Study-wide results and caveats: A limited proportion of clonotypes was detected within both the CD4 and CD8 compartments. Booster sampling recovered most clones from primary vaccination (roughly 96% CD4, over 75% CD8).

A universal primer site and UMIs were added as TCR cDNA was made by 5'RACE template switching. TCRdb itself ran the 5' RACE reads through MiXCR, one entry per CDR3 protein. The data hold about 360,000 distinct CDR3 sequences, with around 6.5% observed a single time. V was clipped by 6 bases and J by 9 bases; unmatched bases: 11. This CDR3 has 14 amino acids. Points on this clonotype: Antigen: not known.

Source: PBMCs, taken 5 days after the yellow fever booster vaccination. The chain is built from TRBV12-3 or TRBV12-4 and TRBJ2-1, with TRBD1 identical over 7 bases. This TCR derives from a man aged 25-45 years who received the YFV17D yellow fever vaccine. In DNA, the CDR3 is TGTGCCAGCAGCCGGACAGGCGCTCAGGGTGAGCAGTTCTTC. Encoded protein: CASSRTGAQGEQFF.